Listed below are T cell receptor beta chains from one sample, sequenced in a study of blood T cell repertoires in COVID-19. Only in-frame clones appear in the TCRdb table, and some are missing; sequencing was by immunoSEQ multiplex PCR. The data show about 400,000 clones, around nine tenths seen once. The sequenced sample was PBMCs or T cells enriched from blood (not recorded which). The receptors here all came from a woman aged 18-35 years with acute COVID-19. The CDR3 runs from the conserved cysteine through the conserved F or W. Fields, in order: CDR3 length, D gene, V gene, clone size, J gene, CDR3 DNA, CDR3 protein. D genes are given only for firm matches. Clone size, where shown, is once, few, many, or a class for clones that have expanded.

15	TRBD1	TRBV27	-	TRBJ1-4	TGTGCCAGCAGTGCCTCCGACAGGGGGGGTGAAAAACTGTTTTTT	CASSASDRGGEKLFF
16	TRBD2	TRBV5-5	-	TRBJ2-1	TGTGCCAGCAGCGGCGGACTAGCGGGGGCCTACAATGAGCAGTTCTTC	CASSGGLAGAYNEQFF
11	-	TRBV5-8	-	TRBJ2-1	TGTGCCAGCAGGGCGGGCAGTGAGCAGTTCTTC	CASRAGSEQFF
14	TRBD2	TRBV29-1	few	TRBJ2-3	TGCAGCGTTCAGCGGGGGGGCCACGCAGATACGCAGTATTTT	CSVQRGGHADTQYF
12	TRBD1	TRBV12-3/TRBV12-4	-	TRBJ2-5	TGTGCCAGCCTCGGGACAGAAGAGACCCAGTACTTC	CASLGTEETQYF
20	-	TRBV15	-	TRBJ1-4	TGTGCCACCAGCAGAGAGCTTTTGAGGGGCGCGGCGGGATTTCAGGAAAAACTGTTTTTT	CATSRELLRGAAGFQEKLFF
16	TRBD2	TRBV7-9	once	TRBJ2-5	TGTGCCAGCAGCCTGACTAGCGGAGGGGGCGGGGAGACCCAGTACTTC	CASSLTSGGGGETQYF
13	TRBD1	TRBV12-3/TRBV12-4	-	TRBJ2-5	TGTGCCAGCAGGGGACAGGGGGTGGAGACCCAGTACTTC	CASRGQGVETQYF
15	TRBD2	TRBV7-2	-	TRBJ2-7	TGTGCCAGCAGCTCTACTAGCGGGCAAGAATACGAGCAGTACTTC	CASSSTSGQEYEQYF
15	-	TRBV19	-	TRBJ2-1	TGTGCCAGTGGAAACCGGGACACTGGATACAATGAGCAGTTCTTC	CASGNRDTGYNEQFF
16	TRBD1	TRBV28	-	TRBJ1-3	TGTGCCAGCAGTTCGGGACAGGGGGGCTCTGGAAACACCATATATTTT	CASSSGQGGSGNTIYF
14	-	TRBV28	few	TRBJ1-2	TGTGCCACCAGGCGGGAGGACAGCTTGATAAGCTACACCTTC	CATRREDSLISYTF
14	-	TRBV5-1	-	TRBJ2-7	TGCGCCAGCAGCCTCGACAGCCTCGCCTACGAGCAGTACTTC	CASSLDSLAYEQYF
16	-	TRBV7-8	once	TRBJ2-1	TGTGCCAGCAGGATTCACAGGGTCAGCTCCTACAATGAGCAGTTCTTC	CASRIHRVSSYNEQFF
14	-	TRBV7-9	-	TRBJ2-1	TGTGCCAGCAGCCGACAGGACTGGAACAATGAGCAGTTCTTC	CASSRQDWNNEQFF
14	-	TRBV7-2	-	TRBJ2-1	TGTGCCAGCAGCGAAGAACTCCTTTACAATGAGCAGTTCTTC	CASSEELLYNEQFF
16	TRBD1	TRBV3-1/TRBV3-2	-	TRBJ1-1	TGTGCCAGCAGCCAATCCGGACAGGGAGGAGGTACTGAAGCTTTCTTT	CASSQSGQGGGTEAFF
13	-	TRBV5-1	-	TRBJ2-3	TGCGCCAGCAGCCACAGGGTTGCAGATACGCAGTATTTT	CASSHRVADTQYF
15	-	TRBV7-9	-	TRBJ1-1	TGTGCCAGCAGCTTGTACAGGGACCGGGTCACTGAAGCTTTCTTT	CASSLYRDRVTEAFF
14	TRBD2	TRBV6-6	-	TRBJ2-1	TGTGCCAGCATATTAGGCGGGAGTGTCAATGAGCAGTTCTTC	CASILGGSVNEQFF
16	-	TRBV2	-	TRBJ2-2	TGTGCCAGCAGTGATTTTAAGCGGTCGAACACCGGGGAGCTGTTTTTT	CASSDFKRSNTGELFF
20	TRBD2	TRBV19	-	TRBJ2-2	TGTGCCAGTAGTATAGCGCTAGCGGGAGTATTGTTAACGAACACCGGGGAGCTGTTTTTT	CASSIALAGVLLTNTGELFF
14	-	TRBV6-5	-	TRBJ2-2	TGTGCCAGCAGCTTAGAAGCGAACACCGGGGAGCTGTTTTTT	CASSLEANTGELFF
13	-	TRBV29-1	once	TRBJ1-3	TGCAGCGTGGCGGACAGCTACGGAAACACCATATATTTT	CSVADSYGNTIYF
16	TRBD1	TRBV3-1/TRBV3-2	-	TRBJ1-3	TGTGCCAGCAGCCCAAGACAGGGGTCCAAACCTGGCACCATATATTTT	CASSPRQGSKPGTIYF
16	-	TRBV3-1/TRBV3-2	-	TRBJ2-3	TGTGCCAGCAGCCAAGACAGGAGACTATACACAGATACGCAGTATTTT	CASSQDRRLYTDTQYF
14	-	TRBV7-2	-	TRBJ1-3	TGTGCCAGCAGCCAGGGAAGCCCTGGAAACACCATATATTTT	CASSQGSPGNTIYF
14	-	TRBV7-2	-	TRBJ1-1	TGTGCCAGCAGACCCGGACAGTTGAACACTGAAGCTTTCTTT	CASRPGQLNTEAFF
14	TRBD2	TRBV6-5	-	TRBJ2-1	TGTGCCAGCAGTTTCGGACTAGCGAGCAATGAGCAGTTCTTC	CASSFGLASNEQFF
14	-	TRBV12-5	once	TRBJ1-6	TGTGCTAGTGGGACCGACAGTGATAATTCACCCCTCCACTTT	CASGTDSDNSPLHF
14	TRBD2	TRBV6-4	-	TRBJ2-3	TGTGCCAGCAGTCCGGGACTAGCGTCTGATACGCAGTATTTT	CASSPGLASDTQYF
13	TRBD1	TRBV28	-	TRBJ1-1	TGTGCCAGCAAAGGACAGGGGAACACTGAAGCTTTCTTT	CASKGQGNTEAFF
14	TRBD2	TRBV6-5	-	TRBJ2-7	TGTGCCAGCAGTTTAGGGGGTAGCGGGAGGGCGCAGTACTTC	CASSLGGSGRAQYF
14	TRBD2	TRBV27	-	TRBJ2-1	TGTGCCAGCAGTTTATTTCGGGGGGAGAATGAGCAGTTCTTC	CASSLFRGENEQFF
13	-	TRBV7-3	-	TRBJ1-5	TGTGCCAGCAGCGAGACCGGGATGGGACCCCAGCATTTT	CASSETGMGPQHF
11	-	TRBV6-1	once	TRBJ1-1	TGTGCCAGCAGTGAGGCCAGGAAAGCTTTCTTT	CASSEARKAFF
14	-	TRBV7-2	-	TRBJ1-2	TGTGCCAGCAGCTTAGGCGGCGGCGACTATGGCTACACCTTC	CASSLGGGDYGYTF
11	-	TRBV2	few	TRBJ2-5	TGTGCCAGCAGTGACCGAGAGACCCAGTACTTC	CASSDRETQYF
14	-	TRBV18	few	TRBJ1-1	TGTGCCAGCTCACCGGCCAGATTGAACACTGAAGCTTTCTTT	CASSPARLNTEAFF
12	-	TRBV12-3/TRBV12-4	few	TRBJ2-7	TGTGCCAGCAGTCCCCAGGTGGGCGAGCAGTACTTC	CASSPQVGEQYF
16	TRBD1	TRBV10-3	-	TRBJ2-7	TGTGCCATCAAAAATCATAAACAGGGGGCGTCCTACGAGCAGTACTTC	CAIKNHKQGASYEQYF